This T cell receptor (beta chain) was recovered during a study of CD8 T cells in ankylosing spondylitis. General study points: From matched ankylosing spondylitis synovial fluid, disease-linked clones were reportedly recovered at significantly enriched levels. Seemingly distinctive of ankylosing spondylitis blood was a TCR beta motif formed by eight highly homologous variants.

TCRdb re-called the 5' RACE reads through MiXCR, storing one row per CDR3 protein. The sample consists of about 160,000 distinct CDR3 sequences, 44% of them appearing once. The CDR3 runs to 17 residues. The germline V gene has CDR1 LNHDA and CDR2 SQIVND (reference sequence). Trimming took 6 bases from V and 0 from J, leaving 15 bases between them. This clonotype was seen many times. Its antigen is unidentified. The clonotype originates from a male donor with ankylosing spondylitis. The chain links TRBV19 to TRBJ2-6; possible D gene TRBD1, 6 bases. The sequenced sample consisted of synovial fluid, either unsorted or a sorted T cell fraction (not recorded which). The CDR3 bases are TGTGCCAGTAGACCAGGGGCGGACAACTCTGGGGCCAACGTCCTGACTTTC. Its protein is CASRPGADNSGANVLTF.